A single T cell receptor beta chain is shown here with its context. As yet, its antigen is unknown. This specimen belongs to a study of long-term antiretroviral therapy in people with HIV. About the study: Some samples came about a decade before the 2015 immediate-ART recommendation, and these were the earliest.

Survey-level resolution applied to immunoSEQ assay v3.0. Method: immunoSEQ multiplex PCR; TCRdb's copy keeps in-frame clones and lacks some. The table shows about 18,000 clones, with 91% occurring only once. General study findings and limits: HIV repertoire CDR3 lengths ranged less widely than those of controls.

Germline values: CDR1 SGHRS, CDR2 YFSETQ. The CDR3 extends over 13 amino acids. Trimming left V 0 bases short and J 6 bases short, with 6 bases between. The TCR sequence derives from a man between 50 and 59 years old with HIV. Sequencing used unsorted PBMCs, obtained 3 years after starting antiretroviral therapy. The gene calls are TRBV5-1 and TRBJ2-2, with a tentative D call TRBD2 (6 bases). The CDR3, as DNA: TGCGCCAGCAGCTTGGGGGAGGCCGGGGAGCTGTTTTTT. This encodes CASSLGEAGELFF.